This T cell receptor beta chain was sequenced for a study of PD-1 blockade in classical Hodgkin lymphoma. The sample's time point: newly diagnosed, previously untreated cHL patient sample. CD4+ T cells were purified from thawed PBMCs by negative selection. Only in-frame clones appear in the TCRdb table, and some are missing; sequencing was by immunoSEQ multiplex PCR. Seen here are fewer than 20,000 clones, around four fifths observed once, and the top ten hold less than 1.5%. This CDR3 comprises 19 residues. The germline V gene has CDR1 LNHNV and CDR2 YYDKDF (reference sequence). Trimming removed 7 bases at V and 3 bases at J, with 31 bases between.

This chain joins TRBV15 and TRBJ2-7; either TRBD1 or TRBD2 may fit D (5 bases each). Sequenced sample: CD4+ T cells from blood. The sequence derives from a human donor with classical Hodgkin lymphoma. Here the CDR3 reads CATTQLTGRIRAEGYEQYF. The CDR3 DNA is TGTGCCACCACCCAATTAACAGGACGGATAAGAGCGGAAGGCTACGAGCAGTACTTC.